Described below is a single TCR beta chain sequence and its context. The antigen is not known. This entry belongs to a study of cytomegalovirus exposure and HLA in healthy donors. Findings and limits, study-wide: A later analysis found most CMV-associated TCR beta chains apparently HLA-restricted.

The primer mix had 60 Vbeta and 13 Jbeta primers. TCRdb's copy holds only in-frame clones and misses some; the assay was immunoSEQ multiplex PCR. The table includes about 140,000 clones, roughly 80% detected once. The CDR3 contains 14 residues. The germline V and J ends were trimmed by 3 bases and 8 bases, with 13 bases remaining between them. Germline lookup yields CDR1 SGHTA and CDR2 FQGTGA. The origin of this receptor is a woman aged 40-49 years in good health and CMV-seropositive. The source material was PBMCs. The chain employs TRBV7-3 and TRBJ1-4, with D perhaps matching TRBD1 (5 bases). The CDR3 bases are TGTGCCAGCAGCTTGGTGGGGGGAGGAGAAAAACTGTTTTTT. It translates to CASSLVGGGEKLFF.